These T cell receptor beta chains were read from a single sample in a study of T cells in Graves' hyperthyroidism and ophthalmopathy. One entry per CDR3 protein results from TCRdb running MiXCR on the multiplex PCR reads. The table shows 280,000 or so distinct CDR3 sequences, with 12% to 15% occurring only once. Sequencing was carried out using blood. The receptor source for this set is a woman aged 45-65 years with Graves' hyperthyroidism that later progressed to Graves' ophthalmopathy. Each CDR3 is given without its conserved first and last residue.

TRBV9 ASRSSPQY
TRBV3-1 ASSQDPRGRGDTQY
TRBV4-1 ASSQDGLAWDEQF
TRBV2 ASRDRVMNTGELF
TRBV5-1 ASDLGGGGANVLT
TRBV28 ASSSNRGPNYGYT
TRBV30 AWSSQTTGELF
TRBV6-5 ASSYADGMEQY
TRBV13 ASSLGPGPYEQY
TRBV6-1 ASSLKDRVNEQY
TRBV28 ASNSLDTEAF
TRBV2 ASNTWGPGVANQPQH
TRBV11-3 ASSPLPRMNTEAF
TRBV9 ASSPSGYNQPQH
TRBV28 ASSPPAQGYGQY
TRBV20-1 SAKGVRDTEAF
TRBV7-9 ASSLEQGRVLYEQY
TRBV6-2/TRBV6-3 ASSYPESPGELF
TRBV5-1 ASSLAGTGANVLT
TRBV29-1 SVDRANTGELF
TRBV11-2 ASSPRQGSLYEQY
TRBV6-1 ASSIDRGNQPQH
TRBV20-1 SARSPGSTGQPQH
TRBV7-3 ASSLIADTQY
TRBV11-3 ASSLGAIPPTDTQY
TRBV5-1 ASSLRDSEAF
TRBV10-3 AIRAGGLADTQY
TRBV20-1 SAIRDIYGYT